Following are 27 T cell receptor beta chains from one sample sequenced in a study of T cells in women clearing cervical HPV infection (dated by TCRdb to 2017 to 2018). Libraries were made using the immunoSEQ multiplex PCR assay. The table was pulled from immuneACCESS by TCRdb, which kept in-frame rearrangements only. Such tables lose some clones; where checked, under half of the loss comes from unresolved V genes, and the rest has no known cause. This sample's table lists tens of thousands of clones. The ten biggest clones cover roughly 1.5% of the sample. The sequencing input was blood buffy coat. The source is a woman aged 18 to 75 with a cervical HPV16 infection that either progressed to CIN3+ or cleared (not recorded which).

With regard to this clone: The CDR3 goes on 3 residues after the read ends, and that part is filled in from the germline J gene. V is TRBV7-9 and J is TRBJ1-5, with a weak D call TRBD1 (5 bases). Trimming left V 0 bases short and J 2 bases short, with 5 bases between. The germline gives CDR1 SEHNR, CDR2 FQNEAQ (reference sequence). The CDR3 has 14 amino acids. The CDR3 protein is CASSLAQGNQPQHF. CDR3 DNA, as far as it was read: TGTGCCAGCAGCTTAGCACAGGGCAATCAGCCC.

About this clone itself: The read gets to within 3 residues of the CDR3 end, and the germline J gene fills in the rest. The rearrangement joins TRBV10-3 to TRBJ2-7, with a tentative D call TRBD1 (6 bases). CDR1 and CDR2 from the germline V gene are ENHRY and SYGVKD. V was pared by 6 bases and J by 4 bases, with 16 bases between. CDR3 length: 14 amino acids. CDR3 sequence reads: CAISSDRSRYEQYF. Partial CDR3 DNA: TGTGCCATCAGCTCTGACAGGTCCCGGTACGAG.

As concerns this clone: Read coverage stops 3 residues before the CDR3 terminus; the germline J gene supplies the remainder. The rearrangement links TRBV7-9 to TRBJ1-5; the D is unclear. Trimming pared 5 bases from V and 1 base from J, leaving 9 bases between. This CDR3 has 14 residues. Germline loops: CDR1 SEHNR, CDR2 FQNEAQ (reference sequence). The sequenced CDR3 bases are TGTGCCAGCAGCCGGACTGCAAGCAATCAGCCC. Its protein is CASSRTASNQP. The CDR3 in its entirety is CASSRTASNQPQHF.

Of note for this clone: The CDR3 extends 3 residues past the end of the read, so its final part is completed from the germline J gene. The V gene is TRBV5-1, the J gene TRBJ2-7, with 8 bases aligning to TRBD2. CDR1 and CDR2 from the germline V gene are SGHRS and YFSETQ. The CDR3 has 15 residues. Trimming took 0 bases from V and 0 from J; bases not matched to a gene: 2. CDR3 DNA, as far as it was read: TGCGCCAGCAGCTTGGGCGGGAGGACCTCCTACGAG. Protein product: CASSLGGRTSYE. The full-length CDR3 reads as CASSLGGRTSYEQYF. The complete variable domain, with remaining parts taken from reference TRBV5-1 and TRBJ2-7, reads KAGVTQTPRYLIKTRGQQVTLSCSPISGHRSVSWYQQTPGQGLQFLFEYFSETQRNKGNFPGRFSGRQFSNSRSEMNVSTLELGDSALYLCASSLGGRTSYEQYFGPGTRLTVT.

As concerns this clone: The read falls 3 residues short of the CDR3 end, and the missing part is taken from the germline J gene. This chain connects TRBV2 to TRBJ2-7, with 9 nucleotides matching TRBD2. The length of the CDR3 is 14 residues. V shed 4 bases, J shed 2 bases, and the junction held 3 bases outside the gene matches. Germline V gene data show CDR1 as SNHLY and CDR2 as FYNNEI. The CDR3 bases that were read are TGTGCCAGCAGTGCTGGGACTAGCCCCTACGAG. Amino acids: CASSAGTSPYE. From start to end, the CDR3 is CASSAGTSPYEQYF. Looking up the rest from reference TRBV2 and TRBJ2-7 gives the full variable domain: EPEVTQTPSHQVTQMGQEVILRCVPISNHLYFYWYRQILGQKVEFLVSFYNNEISEKSEIFDDQFSVERPDGSNFTLKIRSTKLEDSAMYFCASSAGTSPYEQYFGPGTRLTVT.

As for this clone: The CDR3 is cut off 3 residues early in the read; its end comes from the germline J gene. The chain recombines TRBV19 with TRBJ1-3; D perhaps matches TRBD1 (6 bases). Germline CDR1 is LNHDA and CDR2 is SQIVND (reference sequence). The CDR3 spans 15 residues. Trimming took off 6 bases at V and 7 bases at J, with 19 bases between the two ends. CDR3 DNA (partial): TGTGCCAGTAGCCAGTGGACAGACCTGGGGAACACC. Its protein is CASSQWTDLGNT. The entire CDR3 protein reads CASSQWTDLGNTIYF.

Comment on this clone: The read finishes 3 residues shy of the CDR3 end, and the germline J gene is used to complete it. The chain links TRBV6-1 to TRBJ1-2; possibly TRBD1 for D (6 bases). CDR1 and CDR2 (germline): MNHNS, SASEGT. This CDR3 is 15 amino acids long. V lost 0 bases and J lost 4, with 12 bases in between. The CDR3 sequence: CASSEATGLGYGYTF. Incomplete CDR3 DNA: TGTGCCAGCAGTGAAGCAACAGGGCTGGGCTATGGC.

Remarks on this clone: The missing CDR3 end, 3 residues past where the read stops, is filled in from the germline J gene. The chain carries TRBV2 and TRBJ2-2; TRBD1 aligns across 7 bases. Germline CDR1 reads SNHLY; CDR2 reads FYNNEI. The V segment lost 10 bases and the J segment 4 bases; nucleotides outside the gene matches: 21. The CDR3 is 18 amino acids. CDR3 sequence: CATGPRTGEESSTGELFF. CDR3 bases read: TGTGCCACCGGACCCAGGACAGGTGAGGAGTCGTCCACCGGGGAG.

As regards this clone: The sequenced fragment ends 3 residues before the CDR3 boundary, so the rest is inferred from the germline J gene. The chain employs TRBV7-2 and TRBJ2-7, with 13 positions matching TRBD2. The CDR3 runs to 14 residues. Unmatched junction bases numbered 5, after V lost 8 bases and J lost 4 bases. CDR1 is SGHTA and CDR2 is FQGNSA in the germline V gene. The part of the CDR3 DNA that was read is TGTGCCAGCGGACTAGCGGGGGCCATATACGAG. Protein sequence: CASGLAGAIYE. The entire CDR3 reads CASGLAGAIYEQYF.

To note about this clone: The CDR3 end lies 3 residues beyond the end of the read and is filled in from the germline J gene. The chain combines TRBV18 with TRBJ2-3; 7 bases agree with TRBD1. V gave up 8 bases and J gave up 3 bases; unmatched junction bases: 5. The CDR3 has 13 residues. Germline CDR1 reads KGHSH; CDR2 reads LQKENI. The CDR3 spells CASTTGLTDTQYF. CDR3 DNA (partial): TGTGCCAGCACGACAGGGCTGACAGATACG.

As regards this clone: The sequenced fragment ends 3 residues before the CDR3 boundary, so the rest is inferred from the germline J gene. The gene calls are TRBV20-1 and TRBJ2-4, with 12 bases identical to TRBD2. There are 16 residues in the CDR3. Germline CDR1 reads DFQATT; CDR2 reads SNEGSKA (reference sequence). CDR3 residues: CSALTSGSNFEYDQYF. The part of the CDR3 DNA that was read is TGCAGTGCTTTGACTAGCGGGAGTAATTTTGAGTACGAT.

For this clone: The read terminates 3 residues ahead of where the CDR3 ends, so the germline J gene completes it. This chain connects TRBV18 to TRBJ1-2; D gene uncertain. Germline assignment: CDR1 KGHSH and CDR2 LQKENI. The CDR3 totals 14 residues. CDR3 DNA (partial): TGTGCCAGCTCACCTTCTAGCGGGAACTACGAC. This sequence encodes CASSPSSGNYD. The whole CDR3 sequence reads CASSPSSGNYDYTF.

In the case of this clone: The read halts 3 residues ahead of the CDR3 end, with the missing end drawn from the germline J gene. The chain is built from TRBV18 and TRBJ1-4; D remains unclear. Between the trimmed V and J ends, which lost 4 bases and 0 bases, there was a span of 9 bases. This CDR3 is 15 amino acids long. Germline-derived CDR1 and CDR2 are KGHSH and LQKENI. The CDR3 reads CASSRVSATNEKLFF. CDR3 DNA (partial): TGTGCCAGCTCACGGGTCAGCGCAACTAATGAAAAA.

Notes on this clone: The read terminates 3 residues before the CDR3 end, so the remaining end is supplied by the germline J gene. The chain employs TRBV2 and TRBJ1-3, with D perhaps TRBD1 (6 bases). Trimming stripped 6 bases from V and 0 bases from J, with 9 bases between. Germline CDR1 and CDR2: SNHLY and FYNNEI. The CDR3 length is 14 residues. The DNA read from the CDR3 is TGTGCCAGCAGGGGGACATACTCTGGAAACACC. Translating gives CASRGTYSGNT. The whole CDR3 reads CASRGTYSGNTIYF.

Turning to this clone: The read terminates 3 residues ahead of where the CDR3 ends, so the germline J gene completes it. The chain has TRBV6-4 and TRBJ2-1; TRBD1 is a possible D gene (5 bases). V lost 3 bases and J 8 bases, leaving 14 bases between the germline ends. CDR3 length: 14 amino acids. Germline assignment: CDR1 MRHNA and CDR2 SNTAGT. The CDR3 spells CASSEVAQGDEQFF. Incomplete CDR3 DNA: TGTGCCAGCAGTGAGGTAGCCCAAGGGGATGAG.

To note about this clone: With the read ending 3 residues before the CDR3 end, the germline J gene is used to fill in that end. This rearrangement joins TRBV20-1 to TRBJ2-1; possible D gene TRBD1, 5 bases. The germline CDR1 and CDR2 sequences are DFQATT and SNEGSKA (reference sequence). V lost 0 bases and J 9 bases, leaving 9 bases between the germline ends. The CDR3 totals 12 residues. CDR3 amino acids: CSARDTGSEQFF. The sequenced part of the CDR3 DNA is TGCAGTGCTAGAGATACAGGTTCTGAG.

With regard to this clone: The read stops 3 residues short of the end of the CDR3; the missing end is completed from the germline J gene. This sequence joins TRBV18 and TRBJ1-1; a weak D match, TRBD1 (6 bases). The germline gives CDR1 KGHSH, CDR2 LQKENI. The CDR3 length is 13 residues. The CDR3 DNA, read in part, is TGTGCCAGCTCACCATTAACAGGGACCGAA. As protein: CASSPLTGTE. The full CDR3 is CASSPLTGTEAFF.

Concerning this clone: Sequencing ends 3 residues short of the CDR3 end; the germline J gene provides the rest. The chain links TRBV10-1 to TRBJ1-1, with D unclear. V shed 2 bases and J shed 0 bases, with 4 bases lying between them. Germline CDR1 reads WNHNN; CDR2 reads SYGVQD (reference sequence). This CDR3 is built from 13 residues. The CDR3 bases that were read are TGCGCCAGCAGTGAGAGCATGAACACTGAA. The encoded protein is CASSESMNTE. The CDR3, in full, reads CASSESMNTEAFF.

Regarding this clone: The read ends 3 residues shy of where the CDR3 ends; the end is completed using the germline J gene. V gene TRBV7-6 combines with J gene TRBJ2-5, with 7 nucleotides matching TRBD2. The CDR3 is 11 amino acids. Per the germline V gene, CDR1 is SGHVS and CDR2 is FNYEAQ. This CDR3 reads CASKAGDTQYF. CDR3 DNA, as far as it was read: TGTGCCAGCAAGGCGGGGGATACC.

On this clone: The CDR3 extends 3 residues past the end of the read, so its final part is completed from the germline J gene. The genes are TRBV7-3 and TRBJ1-1, with D unclear. Deletions cut 3 bases from V and 3 bases from J, with 8 bases between. The CDR3 sequence is 13 residues long. CDR1 and CDR2 from the germline V gene are SGHTA and FQGTGA. The sequenced CDR3 bases are TGTGCCAGCAGCTTGAGTAGGGACACTGAA. Translation gives CASSLSRDTE. The whole CDR3 sequence reads CASSLSRDTEAFF. The full variable domain, in which reference TRBV7-3 and TRBJ1-1 provide the parts outside the CDR3, is GAGVSQTPSNKVTEKGKYVELRCDPISGHTALYWYRQSLGQGPEFLIYFQGTGAADDSGLPNDRFFAVRPEGSVSTLKIQRTERGDSAVYLCASSLSRDTEAFFGQGTRLTVV.

Here the CDR3 reads CASSQGPTIGYEQYF. The covered CDR3 bases are TGCGCCAGCAGCCAGGGCCCCACCATCGGATACGAG. This chain connects TRBV5-1 to TRBJ2-7; D might be TRBD1 (5 bases). The read terminates 3 residues ahead of where the CDR3 ends, so the germline J gene completes it. V was cut by 4 bases and J by 4 bases, with 18 bases left in between. The CDR3 covers 15 residues. Germline CDR1 reads SGHRS; CDR2 reads YFSETQ.

As regards this clone: The read terminates 3 residues before the CDR3 end, so the remaining end is supplied by the germline J gene. The V call is TRBV2, the J call TRBJ1-5; a weak D match, TRBD1 (5 bases). This CDR3 has 15 amino acids. From germline, CDR1 is SNHLY and CDR2 FYNNEI. V dropped 7 bases and J dropped 6 bases, with 19 bases sitting between them. The sequenced CDR3 bases are TGTGCCAGCACCCTAGCGGGGACGGGCGGTCAGCCC. It translates to CASTLAGTGGQP. The whole CDR3 sequence reads CASTLAGTGGQPQHF.

With regard to this clone: Sequencing ends 3 residues short of the CDR3 end; the germline J gene provides the rest. This chain uses TRBV20-1 with TRBJ2-2; 7 positions agree with TRBD1. Germline V lookup: CDR1 DFQATT, CDR2 SNEGSKA (reference sequence). CDR3 length equals 15 residues. V gave up 1 base and J gave up 5 bases; unmatched junction bases: 7. The CDR3 region is CSARAPDRDTGELFF. CDR3 DNA (partial): TGCAGTGCTAGAGCCCCCGACAGGGATACCGGGGAG.

Remarks on this clone: The sequenced fragment ends 3 residues before the CDR3 boundary, so the rest is inferred from the germline J gene. The chain uses TRBV20-1 and TRBJ2-6; 8 bases align to TRBD1. V was pared by 0 bases and J by 0 bases, with 4 bases of the junction left unmatched. CDR1 and CDR2 from the germline V gene are DFQATT and SNEGSKA (reference sequence). This CDR3 is 17 amino acids long. The sequenced CDR3 bases are TGCAGTGCTAGAGATACAGGGGGTCCCTCTGGGGCCAACGTC. Protein product: CSARDTGGPSGANV. In full, the CDR3 is CSARDTGGPSGANVLTF.

To note about this clone: Read data end 3 residues before the CDR3 end; the end is taken from the germline J gene. This chain links TRBV10-3 with TRBJ2-6; TRBD1 matches 8 bases. Germline V gene sequence: CDR1 ENHRY, CDR2 SYGVKD. The CDR3 totals 16 residues. J lost 0 bases, V lost 6 bases, and 4 bases had no gene match. The chain's CDR3 is CAIRGTGLSGANVLTF. The covered CDR3 bases are TGTGCCATCAGGGGGACAGGCCTCTCTGGGGCCAACGTC.

Comments on this clone: The read halts 3 residues ahead of the CDR3 end, with the missing end drawn from the germline J gene. This rearrangement joins TRBV6-2 or TRBV6-3 to TRBJ2-3; D might be TRBD1 (5 bases). Between the trimmed V and J ends, which lost 5 bases and 0 bases, there was a span of 15 bases. There are 16 residues in the CDR3. Per germline, CDR1 MNHEY and CDR2 SVGEGT. CDR3 residues: CASSIPRAASTDTQYF. CDR3 DNA (partial): TGTGCCAGCAGTATCCCCAGGGCGGCGAGCACAGATACG.

On this clone itself: Coverage ceases 3 residues before the CDR3 finishes, and the germline J gene fills in the end. The rearrangement links TRBV5-1 to TRBJ2-5; possible D gene TRBD1, 5 bases. CDR3 length: 14 residues. V was cut by 4 bases and J by 0 bases, with 10 bases left in between. The germline V gene has CDR1 SGHRS and CDR2 YFSETQ. The CDR3 protein is CASSRTSYQETQYF. CDR3 bases read: TGCGCCAGCAGCCGGACATCTTACCAAGAGACC.